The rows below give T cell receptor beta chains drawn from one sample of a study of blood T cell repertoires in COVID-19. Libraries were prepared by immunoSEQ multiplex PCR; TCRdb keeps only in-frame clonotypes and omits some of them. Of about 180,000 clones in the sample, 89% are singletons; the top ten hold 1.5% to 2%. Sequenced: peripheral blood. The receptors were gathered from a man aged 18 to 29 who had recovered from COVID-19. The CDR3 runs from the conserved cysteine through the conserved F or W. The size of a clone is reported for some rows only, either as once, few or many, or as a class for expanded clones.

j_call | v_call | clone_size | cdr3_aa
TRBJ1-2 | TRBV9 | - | CASSGQGYGYTF
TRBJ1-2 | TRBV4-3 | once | CASSQDRWTVYGYTF
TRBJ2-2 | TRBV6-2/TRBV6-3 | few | CASSWGGANTGELFF
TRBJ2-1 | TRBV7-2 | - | CASSPRDRGMNEQFF
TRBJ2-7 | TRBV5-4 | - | CASSLGDRRDEQYF
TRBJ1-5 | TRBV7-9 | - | CASSRDGSNQPQHF
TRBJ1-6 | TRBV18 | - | CASSPAGDSPLHF
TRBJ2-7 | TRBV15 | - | CATSRTRQGGYEQYF
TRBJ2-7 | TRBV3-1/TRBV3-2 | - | CASSQAPGLAGAYEQYF
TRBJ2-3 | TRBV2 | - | CASRPGQGSWDTQYF
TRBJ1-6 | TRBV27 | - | CASSLGGGGISSPLHF
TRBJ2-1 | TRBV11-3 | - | CASSSRQGREQFF
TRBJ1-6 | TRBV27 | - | CASSLADSPLHF
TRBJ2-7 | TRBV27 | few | CASSARGRTYEQYF
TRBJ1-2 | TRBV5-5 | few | CASSTTGGRGYTF
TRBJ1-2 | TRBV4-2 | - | CASSQVKTGEPYGYTF
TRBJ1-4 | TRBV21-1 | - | CASSKKGYRQGKIEKLFF
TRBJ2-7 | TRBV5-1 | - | CASSFGGEQYF
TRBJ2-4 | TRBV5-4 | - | CASSLAGTVLRAKNIQYF
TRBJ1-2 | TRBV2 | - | CASSPDSNYGYTF
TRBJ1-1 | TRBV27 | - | CASSLGLMNTEAFF
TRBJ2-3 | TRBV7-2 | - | CASSLASGSTDTQYF